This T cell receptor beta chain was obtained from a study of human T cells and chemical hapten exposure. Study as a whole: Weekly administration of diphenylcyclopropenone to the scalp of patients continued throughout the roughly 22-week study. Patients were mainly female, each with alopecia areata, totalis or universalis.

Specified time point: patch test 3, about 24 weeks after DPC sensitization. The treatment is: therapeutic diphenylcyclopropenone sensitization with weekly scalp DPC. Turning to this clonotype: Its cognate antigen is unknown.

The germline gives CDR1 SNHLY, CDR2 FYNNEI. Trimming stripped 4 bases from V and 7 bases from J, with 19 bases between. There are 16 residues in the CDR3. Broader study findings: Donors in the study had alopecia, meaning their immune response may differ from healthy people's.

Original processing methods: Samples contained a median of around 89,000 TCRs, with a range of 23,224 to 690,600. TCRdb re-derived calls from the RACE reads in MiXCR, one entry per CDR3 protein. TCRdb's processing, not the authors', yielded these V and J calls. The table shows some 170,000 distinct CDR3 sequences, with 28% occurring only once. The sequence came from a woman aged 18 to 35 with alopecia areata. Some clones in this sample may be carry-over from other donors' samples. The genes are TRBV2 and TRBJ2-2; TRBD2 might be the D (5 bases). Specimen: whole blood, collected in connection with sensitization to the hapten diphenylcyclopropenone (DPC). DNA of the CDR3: TGTGCCAGCAGTGTGGACCCAGAACTAGGAGACGGGGAGCTGTTTTTT. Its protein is CASSVDPELGDGELFF.